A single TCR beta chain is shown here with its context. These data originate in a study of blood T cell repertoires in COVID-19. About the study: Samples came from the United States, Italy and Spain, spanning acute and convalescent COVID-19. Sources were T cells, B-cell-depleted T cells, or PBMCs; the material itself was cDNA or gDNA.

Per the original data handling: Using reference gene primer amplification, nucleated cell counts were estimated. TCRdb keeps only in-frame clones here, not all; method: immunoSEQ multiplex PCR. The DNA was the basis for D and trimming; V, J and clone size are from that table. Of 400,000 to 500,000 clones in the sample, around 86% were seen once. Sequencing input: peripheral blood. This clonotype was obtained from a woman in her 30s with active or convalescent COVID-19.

In DNA, the CDR3 is TGTGCCAGCAGCCAAGATCACGGAGGATGGGGCTACACCTTC. It encodes CASSQDHGGWGYTF. This sequence joins TRBV3-1 (or the pseudogene TRBV3-2) and TRBJ1-2; D gene ambiguous. Germline V gene lookup returns CDR1 LGHDT and CDR2 YNNKEL (reference sequence). Trimming took off 0 bases at V and 8 bases at J, with 13 bases between the two ends. The CDR3 covers 14 residues.